This record covers a single T cell receptor beta chain. Its cognate antigen is unknown. CDR3 size: 15 residues. V lost 4 bases to trimming and J lost 9 bases; unmatched junction nucleotides: 7. Germline loops: CDR1 SGHRS, CDR2 YFSETQ. This specimen comes from a study of cytomegalovirus exposure and HLA in healthy donors. The PCR ran on 60 Vbeta and 13 Jbeta primers. Assay: immunoSEQ multiplex PCR; the TCRdb copy retains only in-frame clones and omits some. The sample gives roughly 150,000 clones, 73% of which show up once; roughly 5.4% is in the top ten. The study's findings and limits: In a later analysis, at a false discovery rate of 0.05, 16,951 TCR beta sequences were associated with HLA alleles.

The chain employs TRBV5-1 and TRBJ1-6; 10 bases line up with TRBD1. Material: PBMCs. This clonotype was sampled from a young woman in good health and CMV-seropositive. Here the CDR3 DNA reads TGCGCCAGCAGCAAGGGGACAGGGGAGGGTTCACCCCTCCACTTT. This codes for CASSKGTGEGSPLHF.